Listed below are T cell receptor beta chains from one sample, sequenced in a study of T cells in Graves' hyperthyroidism and ophthalmopathy. From the multiplex PCR reads, TCRdb called clonotypes with MiXCR, one entry per CDR3 protein. The sample has under 250,000 distinct CDR3 sequences, less than 20% seen once; the top ten hold about half. The sequencing input was blood. These receptors were taken from a woman aged 45-60 years with Graves' hyperthyroidism. CDR3s include the opening cysteine and the closing phenylalanine or tryptophan. The D gene is left open where the match is weak. Not every row has a clone size; where given, it reads once, few, many or a size class.

V	J	size	D	CDR3	DNA
TRBV7-9	TRBJ2-1	medium-sized	.	CASSLDVPSSYNEQFF	TGTGCCAGCAGCTTAGACGTTCCGAGCTCCTACAATGAGCAGTTCTTC
TRBV6-1	TRBJ2-7	many	TRBD1	CASREDRAPYEQYF	TGTGCCAGCAGGGAAGACAGGGCGCCCTACGAGCAGTACTTC
TRBV18	TRBJ1-5	.	.	CASSPGTNPEQPQHF	TGTGCCAGCTCACCTGGGACAAACCCGGAACAGCCCCAGCATTTT
TRBV29-1	TRBJ2-7	many	.	CSVEEAADYEQYF	TGCAGCGTTGAAGAAGCGGCAGACTACGAGCAGTACTTC
TRBV18	TRBJ1-4	few	.	CASSPLSRQNEKLFF	TGTGCCAGCTCACCACTTTCGAGACAGAATGAAAAACTGTTTTTT
TRBV10-2	TRBJ2-3	few	TRBD2	CATAGTSGRDTQYF	TGCGCCACCGCCGGGACTAGCGGGAGGGATACGCAGTATTTT
TRBV7-9	TRBJ2-2	.	.	CASSFSSEELFF	TGTGCCAGCAGTTTCTCAAGCGAGGAGCTGTTTTTT
TRBV9	TRBJ1-1	.	TRBD1	CASSVGTGTMNTEAFF	TGTGCCAGCAGCGTAGGGACAGGGACGATGAACACTGAAGCTTTCTTT
TRBV11-1	TRBJ2-3	many	TRBD2	CASSFLAGVDTQYF	TGTGCCAGCAGCTTCTTGGCGGGGGTAGATACGCAGTATTTT
TRBV6-1	TRBJ1-2	few	.	CASREGIYGYTF	TGTGCCAGCAGAGAAGGGATCTATGGCTACACCTTC
TRBV9	TRBJ2-3	.	.	CASSVALLPDADTQYF	TGTGCCAGCAGCGTAGCCCTCCTGCCCGATGCGGATACGCAGTATTTT
TRBV6-1	TRBJ2-7	many	.	CASSGERASYEQYF	TGTGCCAGCAGTGGGGAGAGGGCTTCCTACGAGCAGTACTTC
TRBV10-3	TRBJ1-1	few	TRBD1	CAISEQGGDTEAFF	TGTGCCATCAGTGAACAGGGGGGGGACACTGAAGCTTTCTTT
TRBV4-2	TRBJ2-1	few	.	CASSQESVRGGNNEQFF	TGTGCCAGCAGCCAAGAGAGTGTACGCGGAGGTAACAATGAGCAGTTCTTC
TRBV27	TRBJ1-6	few	.	CASRGGGGRLVSPLHF	TGTGCCAGCAGGGGGGGGGGGGGCCGCCTGGTTTCACCCCTCCACTTT
TRBV20-1	TRBJ2-2	few	TRBD1	CSAREVMTGLNTGELFF	TGCAGTGCTAGAGAAGTTATGACAGGGTTAAACACCGGGGAGCTGTTTTTT
TRBV28	TRBJ2-5	.	.	CASSLIGVPETQYF	TGTGCCAGCAGTTTAATAGGGGTTCCAGAGACCCAGTACTTC
TRBV20-1	TRBJ1-1	many	.	CSANQGQFSARAFF	TGCAGTGCTAACCAAGGACAGTTTTCGGCTAGGGCTTTCTTT
TRBV5-1	TRBJ2-2	.	.	CASSELVGGSTGELFF	TGCGCCAGCAGCGAACTAGTTGGCGGAAGCACCGGGGAGCTGTTTTTT
TRBV11-2	TRBJ2-1	many	.	CASLTDSSYNEQFF	TGTGCCAGCCTAACCGATAGCTCCTACAATGAGCAGTTCTTC
TRBV11-1	TRBJ2-5	.	TRBD1	CASSHRDRSQETQYF	TGTGCCAGCAGCCATCGGGACAGGAGCCAAGAGACCCAGTACTTC
TRBV7-9	TRBJ2-3	many	TRBD1	CASSPTGTPTDTQYF	TGTGCCAGCAGCCCGACAGGGACCCCCACAGATACGCAGTATTTT
TRBV15	TRBJ1-2	few	TRBD1	CATSRVSTGDYGYTF	TGTGCCACCAGCAGAGTTTCGACAGGGGACTATGGCTACACCTTC
TRBV19	TRBJ2-5	few	.	CASSIAGATKTQYF	TGTGCCAGTAGTATAGCGGGAGCGACGAAGACCCAGTACTTC
TRBV6-5	TRBJ1-2	few	.	CASSSAGGYTF	TGTGCCAGCAGTTCAGCGGGGGGCTACACCTTC
TRBV27	TRBJ2-7	few	.	CASETRGASYEQYF	TGTGCCAGCGAAACCCGGGGAGCTTCCTACGAGCAGTACTTC
TRBV12-3/TRBV12-4	TRBJ2-1	many	.	CASSLMQDNEQFF	TGTGCCAGCAGCCTAATGCAGGACAATGAGCAGTTCTTC
TRBV5-1	TRBJ2-5	.	.	CASSLVVPYQETQYF	TGCGCCAGCAGCTTGGTGGTGCCGTACCAAGAGACCCAGTACTTC
TRBV12-3/TRBV12-4	TRBJ2-2	many	.	CASSPNRGGTGELFF	TGTGCCAGCAGTCCCAACAGGGGAGGAACCGGGGAGCTGTTTTTT
TRBV12-3/TRBV12-4	TRBJ1-1	many	.	CASSLGWNTEAFF	TGTGCCAGCAGTTTAGGATGGAACACTGAAGCTTTCTTT
TRBV29-1	TRBJ2-1	many	TRBD2	CSVGTSLYNEQFF	TGCAGCGTAGGGACTAGCTTGTACAATGAGCAGTTCTTC
TRBV5-1	TRBJ1-1	many	.	CASKLVNQANTEAFF	TGCGCCAGCAAGCTGGTAAACCAAGCTAACACTGAAGCTTTCTTT
TRBV30	TRBJ2-2	many	.	CAWSVMSNTGELFF	TGTGCCTGGAGTGTAATGAGTAACACCGGGGAGCTGTTTTTT
TRBV20-1	TRBJ2-1	.	TRBD2	CSAIVPGLASNEQFF	TGCAGTGCTATAGTTCCGGGACTAGCGAGTAATGAGCAGTTCTTC
TRBV30	TRBJ1-4	many	.	CAWRTAYEKLFF	TGTGCCTGGAGGACAGCTTATGAAAAACTGTTTTTT
TRBV29-1	TRBJ2-2	.	TRBD2	CSVNLGTSGRFRDGELFF	TGCAGCGTTAACCTGGGGACTAGCGGGAGGTTTAGGGACGGGGAGCTGTTTTTT
TRBV29-1	TRBJ2-1	.	.	CSVPWRAYNEQFF	TGCAGCGTCCCATGGAGGGCCTACAATGAGCAGTTCTTC
TRBV19	TRBJ2-3	.	.	CASSIDSRGRNTDTQYF	TGTGCCAGTAGTATAGATTCAAGGGGCCGTAACACAGATACGCAGTATTTT
TRBV27	TRBJ1-2	many	.	CASGPPGAYGYTF	TGTGCCAGCGGACCACCCGGGGCATATGGCTACACCTTC
TRBV10-2	TRBJ2-7	few	TRBD1	CASVRGISYEQYF	TGCGCCAGTGTCAGGGGGATTTCCTACGAGCAGTACTTC
TRBV10-1	TRBJ2-7	.	TRBD2	CASTAGGSYEQYF	TGCGCCAGCACTGCGGGAGGATCCTACGAGCAGTACTTC
TRBV7-8	TRBJ2-3	many	TRBD2	CASSSPPGLAGGGDTQYF	TGTGCCAGCAGCTCTCCTCCGGGACTAGCGGGGGGGGGAGATACGCAGTATTTT
TRBV6-1	TRBJ2-7	few	.	CASKSTASRYEQYF	TGTGCCAGCAAGTCGACCGCGTCTCGATACGAGCAGTACTTC
TRBV29-1	TRBJ2-5	.	TRBD2	CSVESPGLAGGPEWETQYF	TGCAGCGTTGAAAGCCCGGGACTAGCGGGAGGGCCGGAGTGGGAGACCCAGTACTTC
TRBV30	TRBJ2-7	.	TRBD1	CAWNTVGGQGFSFGQYF	TGTGCCTGGAACACAGTAGGGGGACAGGGTTTTTCCTTTGGGCAGTACTTC
TRBV11-3	TRBJ2-1	.	.	CASSQGLDRQFF	TGTGCCAGCAGCCAGGGCCTGGACAGGCAGTTCTTC
TRBV27	TRBJ2-3	many	TRBD2	CATQNSGEDTQYF	TGTGCCACTCAGAATAGCGGGGAGGATACGCAGTATTTT
TRBV15	TRBJ1-2	many	.	CATSRDPGYGYTF	TGTGCCACCAGCAGAGATCCCGGATATGGCTACACCTTC
TRBV24-1	TRBJ2-5	many	.	CATSDFGLGETQYF	TGTGCCACCAGTGATTTTGGGTTGGGGGAGACCCAGTACTTC
TRBV19	TRBJ1-1	.	.	CASADMNTEAFF	TGTGCCAGTGCCGACATGAACACTGAAGCTTTCTTT
TRBV11-2	TRBJ2-1	many	TRBD2	CASSYSFAGASSYNEQFF	TGTGCCAGCAGCTACTCATTTGCGGGAGCGAGCTCCTACAATGAGCAGTTCTTC
TRBV7-3	TRBJ1-5	many	.	CASSLSRDQPQHF	TGTGCCAGCAGCTTAAGCAGGGATCAGCCCCAGCATTTT
TRBV20-1	TRBJ2-7	many	TRBD2	CSARAAGTSGYEQYF	TGCAGTGCTAGAGCCGCCGGGACTAGCGGATACGAGCAGTACTTC
TRBV5-1	TRBJ2-7	.	.	CASSLPGGAYHEQYF	TGCGCCAGCAGCTTGCCTGGGGGCGCCTACCACGAGCAGTACTTC
TRBV7-9	TRBJ1-4	many	TRBD1	CASSITTGQPNEKLFF	TGTGCCAGCAGCATCACCACGGGACAGCCTAATGAAAAACTGTTTTTT